This record looks at one T cell receptor beta chain sequence and its context. Its cognate antigen is unknown. This entry is derived from a study of cytomegalovirus exposure and HLA in healthy donors. Whole-study results and caveats: Earlier analysis found most TCR beta V segments productive about 87% or about 30% of the time. In vitro confirmation showed three CMV-associated chains to be CMV antigen specific. TCR beta V- and J-gene trimming was later associated with a missense DCLRE1C variant.

Primers for the PCR totalled 60 Vbeta and 13 Jbeta. The method was immunoSEQ multiplex PCR; TCRdb's version includes in-frame clones alone and lacks a portion of them. Of 140,000 to 150,000 clones in the sample, more than 75% are singletons; the top ten hold 2.5% to 3%. The CDR3 runs 13 residues. The germline V gene has CDR1 SQVTM and CDR2 ANQGSEA. Germline trimming cut 5 bases from V and 6 bases from J; bases unmatched to any gene: 3. The genes are TRBV29-1 and TRBJ2-4, with TRBD2 matching over 11 bases. Sequenced: PBMCs. The TCR comes from a female donor in good health and CMV-seronegative. This CDR3 is CSVTSGSRNIQYF. CDR3 bases: TGCAGCGTTACTAGCGGGAGTCGAAACATTCAGTACTTC. Using reference TRBV29-1 and TRBJ2-4 for the parts outside the CDR3, the full variable domain is SAVISQKPSRDICQRGTSLTIQCQVDSQVTMMFWYRQQPGQSLTLIATANQGSEATYESGFVIDKFPISRPNLTFSTLTVSNMSPEDSSIYLCSVTSGSRNIQYFGAGTRLSVL.